The clone carrying this T cell receptor beta chain was seen more than once but under ten times. This entry is derived from a study of memory CD4+ T cells and cytomegalovirus serostatus. Study overall: Of the healthy Belgian adults, 9 or 10 were CMV seropositive and about 24 seronegative.

V lost 5 bases, J lost 0 bases, and 11 bases lay in between. The CDR3 length is 14 residues. The germline CDR1 and CDR2 sequences are SGHRS and YFSETQ. The data were produced by immunoSEQ multiplex PCR, yet TCRdb's version contains in-frame clones alone and is incomplete. This table has about 31,000 clones, around four fifths appearing once. Single viable CD3+CD4+CD8-CD45RO+ cells were sorted as the memory CD4+ T cells. CMV serostatus came from serum IgG against pp150, pp28, p38, p52. The specimen was memory CD4+ T cells from blood. This TCR derives from an adult in good health and CMV-seronegative. Some clones in this sample may be carry-over from other donors' samples. The V gene is TRBV5-1, the J gene TRBJ2-5; D unclear. The CDR3 nucleotides read TGCGCCAGCAGGCATGACTTGTACCAAGAGACCCAGTACTTC. It yields the protein CASRHDLYQETQYF. Looking up the rest from reference TRBV5-1 and TRBJ2-5 gives the full variable domain: KAGVTQTPRYLIKTRGQQVTLSCSPISGHRSVSWYQQTPGQGLQFLFEYFSETQRNKGNFPGRFSGRQFSNSRSEMNVSTLELGDSALYLCASRHDLYQETQYFGPGTRLLVL.